The T cell receptor (beta chain) described here comes from a study of blood T cell repertoires in COVID-19. Looking at the study overall: T cells, B-cell-depleted T cells, or PBMCs supplied cDNA or gDNA.

Methods used by the authors: The authors estimated nucleated cell counts from reference gene primer amplification. Generated by immunoSEQ multiplex PCR, the TCRdb table keeps only in-frame clones and is missing some. The DNA gave D and trimming, while V, J and clone size come from that table. The sample contains hundreds of thousands of clones, more than 75% of which appear only once. Germline-derived CDR1 and CDR2 are MNHEY and SMNVEV (reference sequence). The V gene lost 3 bases and the J gene lost 7 bases, with 10 bases spanning the gap. The CDR3 runs to 12 residues. The sample consisted of peripheral blood. This sequence joins TRBV27 and TRBJ2-7; TRBD1 is a possible D gene (6 bases). The sequence was obtained from a man aged 60 to 75 who had recovered from COVID-19. The CDR3: CASSFTTGEQYF. CDR3 sequence (DNA): TGTGCCAGCAGTTTCACGACAGGTGAGCAGTACTTC.